These 10 T cell receptor beta chains originate from one sample sequenced in a study of T-cell reconstitution after alpha-beta-depleted transplantation in children. Overall study findings and caveats: At the one-year point after transplant, T-cell counts and TCRbeta diversity were found to come mostly from T cells that had been newly produced.

These receptors lack a known antigen. Unique molecular identifiers tagged the TCRbeta library. MiXCR, run by TCRdb on the PCR reads, gives a single entry per CDR3 protein. The table shows some 300,000 distinct CDR3 sequences, with roughly 8.2% occurring only once. This specimen consisted of peripheral blood, obtained 360 days after TCRalphabeta/CD19-depleted stem cell transplant. These receptor sequences come from a female patient between 2 and 15 years old who had a stem cell transplant for Fanconi anemia, so the T cells may come from the graft donor.

This clonotype was found a few times. The V call is TRBV7-2, the J call TRBJ2-3, with no clear D. Germline lookup yields CDR1 SGHTA and CDR2 FQGNSA. Trimming stripped 0 bases from V and 4 bases from J, with 8 bases between. The CDR3 length is 14 residues. The CDR3 DNA sequence: TGTGCCAGCAGCTTAGCTCTGGTATCAGATACGCAGTATTTT. This encodes CASSLALVSDTQYF.

This clonotype was counted many times. J is TRBJ2-1 and V is TRBV3-1; no firm D call. CDR1 and CDR2 (germline): LGHDT, YNNKEL (reference sequence). With 11 bases removed from V and 3 bases from J, the gap between germline ends came to 11 bases. The CDR3 runs to 12 residues. CDR3: CAVSRNYNEQFF. The CDR3 nucleotides read TGTGCCGTATCAAGAAACTACAATGAGCAGTTCTTC.

Ten or more counts support this clonotype. The chain joins TRBV12-3 or TRBV12-4 to TRBJ2-6; D gene uncertain. The CDR3 is 13 residues long. Trimming took 3 bases from V and 3 from J, leaving 3 bases between them. The CDR3: CASSFGGANVLTF. CDR3 bases: TGTGCCAGCAGTTTTGGTGGGGCCAACGTCCTGACTTTC.

At least ten counts were recorded for this clonotype. This chain connects TRBV7-2 to TRBJ2-7; D perhaps matches TRBD1 (5 bases). The germline V gene encodes CDR1 SGHTA and CDR2 FQGNSA. Trimming shortened V by 2 bases and J by 2 bases, and 16 bases separated the two germline ends. The CDR3 is made up of 16 amino acids. The CDR3 DNA reads TGTGCCAGCAGCTTAATCAGGGCGATCAAACCCTACGAGCAGTACTTC. It encodes CASSLIRAIKPYEQYF.

In this sample, this clonotype turned up a few times. This chain connects TRBV9 to TRBJ2-3, with D unresolved. CDR3 size: 14 residues. The V end was cut by 0 bases, the J end by 2 bases, with 7 bases between. CDR1 is SGDLS and CDR2 is YYNGEE in the germline V gene. The CDR3 is CASSVEWPTDTQYF. CDR3 DNA: TGTGCCAGCAGCGTAGAGTGGCCCACAGATACGCAGTATTTT. Combining the CDR3 with reference TRBV9 and TRBJ2-3 gives the whole variable domain DSGVTQTPKHLITATGQRVTLRCSPRSGDLSVYWYQQSLDQGLQFLIQYYNGEERAKGNILERFSAQQFPDLHSELNLSSLELGDSALYFCASSVEWPTDTQYFGPGTRLTVL.

V and J are TRBV20-1 and TRBJ1-1; a weak D match, TRBD1 (6 bases). Germline V gene sequence: CDR1 DFQATT, CDR2 SNEGSKA (reference sequence). V was cut by 5 bases and J by 0 bases, with 16 bases left in between. CDR3 length equals 15 residues. The CDR3: CSARGGAGMNTEAFF. The CDR3 DNA is TGCAGTGCTCGGGGGGGGGCCGGGATGAACACTGAAGCTTTCTTT.

This clonotype has a handful of counts. The chain has TRBV27 and TRBJ1-2; TRBD1 matches at 7 bases. This CDR3 is built from 12 residues. Germline V gene lookup returns CDR1 MNHEY and CDR2 SMNVEV (reference sequence). With V trimmed by 10 bases and J by 0 bases, 2 bases remained unmatched. The CDR3 nucleotides are TGTGCCACCGGACAGGCTAACTATGGCTACACCTTC. Residues: CATGQANYGYTF.

This clonotype appeared many times. The chain employs TRBV6-6 and TRBJ2-3; TRBD1 agrees at 7 bases. This CDR3 contains 15 residues. The germline V gene has CDR1 MNHNY and CDR2 SVGAGI (reference sequence). V shed 7 bases, J shed 1 base, and the junction held 8 bases outside the gene matches. CDR3 residues: CASTTGVYGTDTQYF. In DNA form, the CDR3 reads TGTGCCAGCACAACAGGGGTCTATGGCACAGATACGCAGTATTTT.

The chain links TRBV6-1 to TRBJ2-3, with D possibly being TRBD2 (6 bases). The V end was cut by 6 bases, the J end by 0 bases, with 10 bases between. CDR1 MNHNS and CDR2 SASEGT come from the germline V gene. The CDR3 consists of 14 residues. The chain's CDR3 is CASRTGGSTDTQYF. CDR3 nucleotides: TGTGCCAGCAGGACCGGGGGTAGCACAGATACGCAGTATTTT.

There are many counts of this clonotype. The chain uses TRBV10-2 and TRBJ2-7; 9 bases map to TRBD1. This CDR3 region has 14 residues. Germline CDR1 reads WSHSY; CDR2 reads SAAADI. Trimming cost V 7 bases and J 3 bases; bases outside gene matches: 7. This CDR3 is CASTRTGEGYEQYF. The CDR3 DNA follows: TGCGCCAGCACCCGGACAGGGGAGGGCTACGAGCAGTACTTC.